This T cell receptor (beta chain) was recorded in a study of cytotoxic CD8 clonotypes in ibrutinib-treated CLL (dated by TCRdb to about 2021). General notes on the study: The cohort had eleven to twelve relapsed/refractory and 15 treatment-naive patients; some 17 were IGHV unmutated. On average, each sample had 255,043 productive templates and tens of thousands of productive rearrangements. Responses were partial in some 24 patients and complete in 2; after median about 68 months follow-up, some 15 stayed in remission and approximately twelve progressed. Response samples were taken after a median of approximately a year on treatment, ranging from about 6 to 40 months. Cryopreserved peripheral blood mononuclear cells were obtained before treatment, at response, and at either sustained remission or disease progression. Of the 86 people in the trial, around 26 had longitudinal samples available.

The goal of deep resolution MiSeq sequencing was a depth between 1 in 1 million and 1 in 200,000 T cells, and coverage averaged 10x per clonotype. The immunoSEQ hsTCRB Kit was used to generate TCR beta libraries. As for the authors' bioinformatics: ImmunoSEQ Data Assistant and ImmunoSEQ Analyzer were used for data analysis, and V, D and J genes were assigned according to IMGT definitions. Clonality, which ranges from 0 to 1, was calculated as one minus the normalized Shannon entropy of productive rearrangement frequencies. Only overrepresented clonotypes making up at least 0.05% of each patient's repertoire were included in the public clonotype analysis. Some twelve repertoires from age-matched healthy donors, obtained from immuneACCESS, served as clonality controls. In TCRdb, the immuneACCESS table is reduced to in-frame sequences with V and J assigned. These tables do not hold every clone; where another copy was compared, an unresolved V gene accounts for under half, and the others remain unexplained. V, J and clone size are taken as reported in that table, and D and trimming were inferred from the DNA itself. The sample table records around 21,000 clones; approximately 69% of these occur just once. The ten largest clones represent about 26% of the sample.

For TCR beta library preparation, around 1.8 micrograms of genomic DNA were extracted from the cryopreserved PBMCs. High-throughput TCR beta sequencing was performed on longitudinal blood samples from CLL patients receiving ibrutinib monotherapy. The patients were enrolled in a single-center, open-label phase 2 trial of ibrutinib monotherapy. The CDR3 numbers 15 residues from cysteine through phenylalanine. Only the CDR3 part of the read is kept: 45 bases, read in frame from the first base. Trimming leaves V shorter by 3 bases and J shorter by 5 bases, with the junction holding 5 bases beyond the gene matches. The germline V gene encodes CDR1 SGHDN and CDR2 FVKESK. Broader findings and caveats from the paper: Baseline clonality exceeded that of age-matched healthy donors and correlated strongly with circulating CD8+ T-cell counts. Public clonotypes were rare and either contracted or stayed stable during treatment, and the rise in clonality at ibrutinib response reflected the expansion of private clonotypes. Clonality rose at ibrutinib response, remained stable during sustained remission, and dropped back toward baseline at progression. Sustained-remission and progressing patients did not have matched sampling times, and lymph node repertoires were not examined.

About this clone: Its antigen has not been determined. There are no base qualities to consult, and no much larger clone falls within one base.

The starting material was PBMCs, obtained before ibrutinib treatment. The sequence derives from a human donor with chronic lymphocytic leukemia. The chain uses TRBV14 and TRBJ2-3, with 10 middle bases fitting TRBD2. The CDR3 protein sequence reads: CASSQSSGSVDTQYF. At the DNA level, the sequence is TGTGCCAGCAGCCAGTCTAGCGGGAGTGTAGATACGCAGTATTTT.